Each of the 9 T cell receptor beta chains below was sequenced from the same sample in a study of tumor-infiltrating lymphocytes in primary liver carcinoma. A primer in the constant region served to generate TCR beta cDNA from 500 ng of total RNA. Three-round nested multiplex PCR performed with slightly modified ARM-PCR produced the TCR beta libraries. TRBV1-TRBV30 forward primers and a C-beta reverse primer were used in the first two PCR rounds, which each ran for 10 cycles. MiXCR, run by TCRdb on the multiplex PCR reads, gives a single entry per CDR3 protein. The table records roughly 78,000 distinct CDR3 sequences, 60% to 80% of them present only once. The roughly 17-31 mg bulk tissue piece was not sorted before simultaneous RNA and DNA extraction. Sequencing was performed on liver tumor tissue from sampling region 4. Subset reported: tumor region T4, right-lateral pole. These receptors were collected from an older woman with primary liver carcinoma and hepatitis B virus infection.

On this clonotype: A single base separates this from a much larger clone, so it may be a read error. This chain joins TRBV28 and TRBJ2-1; TRBD2 matches at 9 bases. This CDR3 contains 15 residues. Germline V gives CDR1 MDHEN, CDR2 SYDVKM. Losses at the gene ends were 7 bases for V and 7 bases for J; bases not matched to a gene: 11. This chain's CDR3 is CASKPGGGVANEQFF. The CDR3 nucleotides read TGTGCCAGCAAACCCGGCGGGGGGGTCGCTAATGAGCAGTTCTTC.

This clonotype was detected many times. This chain uses TRBV12-3 or TRBV12-4 with TRBJ2-1; tentative D call: TRBD1 (5 bases). Trimming cost V 7 bases and J 1 base, with 8 bases left between them. The CDR3 covers 13 residues. DNA for the CDR3: TGTGCCAGCACGCAGGGATCCTACAATGAGCAGTTCTTC. Translation gives CASTQGSYNEQFF.

The CDR3 here is CASSPSGTHNTGELFF. For the CDR3, the DNA is TGTGCCAGCAGCCCATCCGGGACTCATAACACCGGGGAGCTGTTTTTT. J is TRBJ2-2 and V is TRBV7-3, with D possibly matching TRBD2 (6 bases). Trimming pared 5 bases from V and 2 bases from J, leaving 15 bases between. Germline V gene data show CDR1 as SGHTA and CDR2 as FQGTGA. This CDR3 spans 16 amino acids. The variable domain in full, with the rest retrieved from reference TRBV7-3 and TRBJ2-2, is GAGVSQTPSNKVTEKGKYVELRCDPISGHTALYWYRQSLGQGPEFLIYFQGTGAADDSGLPNDRFFAVRPEGSVSTLKIQRTERGDSAVYLCASSPSGTHNTGELFFGEGSRLTVL.

There are many counts of this clonotype. The genes are TRBV6-5 and TRBJ2-2, with 8 nucleotides matching TRBD1. The CDR3 contains 15 residues. V shed 4 bases and J 1 base; nucleotides not matched to a gene: 2. Germline CDR1 reads MNHEY; CDR2 reads SVGAGI. The CDR3 here is CASSFGQGNTGELFF. In DNA form, the CDR3 reads TGTGCCAGCAGTTTTGGACAGGGGAACACCGGGGAGCTGTTTTTT.

Of note for this clonotype: Relative to the germline gene, one junction end is altered; a read error may explain this. The chain has TRBV6-1 and TRBJ1-5; perhaps TRBD1 as D (5 bases). This CDR3 spans 16 amino acids. CDR1 is MNHNS, CDR2 SASEGT, per germline. CDR3: CVSSEISGHSNQPQHF. CDR3 nucleotide sequence: TGTGTCAGCAGTGAAATATCTGGACATAGCAATCAGCCCCAGCATTTT.

With regard to this clonotype: A much larger clone differs from this one at a single base, so this may be a read error. The rearrangement uses TRBV5-1 and TRBJ2-5, with a weak D call TRBD2 (6 bases). CDR1 and CDR2 (germline): SGHRS, YFSETQ. V was pared by 3 bases and J by 10 bases, with 10 bases between. The CDR3 is made up of 11 amino acids. CDR3 nucleotides: TGCGCCAGCAGCTCTGGGGGGATCCAGTACTTC. As protein: CASSSGGIQYF.

As to this clonotype: Germline is not matched at one junction end, which may reflect a read error. The chain joins TRBV11-3 to TRBJ2-7; a weak D match, TRBD1 (6 bases). CDR3 size: 15 residues. The germline V gene has CDR1 SGHNT and CDR2 YENEEA. The CDR3 sequence: CACSPRGIEPYEQYF. Written as DNA, the CDR3 is TGTGCCTGCAGCCCGAGGGGGATTGAACCCTATGAGCAGTACTTC.

Notes on this clonotype: At one of its ends the junction is not consistent with the germline gene, which may arise from a read error. This chain connects TRBV19 to TRBJ2-7; 7 bases match TRBD1. The CDR3 has 16 amino acids. CDR1 and CDR2 from the germline V gene are LNHDA and SQIVND (reference sequence). The CDR3: CASIRWGQQYPYEHYF. The CDR3 bases are TGTGCCAGTATCAGATGGGGACAGCAATATCCCTACGAGCATTACTTC. The complete variable domain, with remaining parts taken from reference TRBV19 and TRBJ2-7, reads DGGITQSPKYLFRKEGQNVTLSCEQNLNHDAMYWYRQDPGQGLRLIYYSQIVNDFQKGDIAEGYSVSREKKESFPLTVTSAQKNPTAFYLCASIRWGQQYPYEHYFGPGTRLTVT.

Notes on this clonotype: Compared with germline, one end of the junction differs, possibly owing to a read error. This rearrangement joins TRBV28 to TRBJ2-5; D is possibly TRBD2 (6 bases). Germline-derived CDR1 and CDR2 are MDHEN and SYDVKM. The CDR3 is 13 amino acids. CDR3: CATLGTFLETQYF. In DNA, the CDR3 is TGCGCCACCCTAGGGACTTTCCTAGAGACCCAGTACTTC.